These 5 T cell receptor beta chains were all obtained from the same sample, sequenced in a study of T-cell reconstitution after alpha-beta-depleted transplantation in children. For TCRbeta, the library was prepared with unique molecular identifiers. TCRdb re-derived calls from the PCR reads in MiXCR, one entry per CDR3 protein. The table records around 420,000 distinct CDR3 sequences, around 15% of them present only once. Sequencing used PBMCs, mostly from graft donor cells, obtained 360 days after TCRalphabeta/CD19-depleted stem cell transplant. All receptors come from a boy younger than two who had a stem cell transplant for Wiskott-Aldrich syndrome, so the T cells may come from the graft donor.

The rearrangement links TRBV12-3 or TRBV12-4 to TRBJ2-1; D is ambiguous. The V end was cut by 5 bases, the J end by 10 bases, with 15 bases between. The CDR3 extends over 13 amino acids. In DNA form, the CDR3 reads TGTGCCAGCAGTGACGACAAGCCCCGAGAGCAGTTCTTC. Translating gives CASSDDKPREQFF.

This clonotype appeared a few times. J is TRBJ2-7 and V is TRBV12-3 or TRBV12-4; the match to TRBD1 covers 9 bases. CDR3 length: 14 amino acids. Germline trimming cut 4 bases from V and 4 bases from J; bases unmatched to any gene: 5. CDR3 in amino acids: CASSSPGTGYEQYF. The CDR3, as DNA: TGTGCCAGCAGTTCGCCTGGGACAGGGTACGAGCAGTACTTC.

The chain uses TRBV20-1 and TRBJ2-7, with TRBD2 identical over 13 bases. The junction had 2 bases not matched to a gene; V was cut back by 2 bases and J by 7 bases. The CDR3 is 13 residues long. Germline lookup yields CDR1 DFQATT and CDR2 SNEGSKA (reference sequence). The CDR3 nucleotides are TGCAGTGCTAGACCGACTAGCGGGAGGGAGCAGTACTTC. This encodes CSARPTSGREQYF.

This clonotype was seen more than once but under ten times. The chain links TRBV6-5 to TRBJ2-7; 7 bases agree with TRBD1. Losses at the gene ends were 2 bases for V and 7 bases for J; bases not matched to a gene: 14. The CDR3 consists of 16 residues. Per the germline V gene, CDR1 is MNHEY and CDR2 is SVGAGI. The DNA of the CDR3 is TGTGCCAGCAGTTACCCTAAACAGGGGCGTGGATGGGAGCAGTACTTC. Its protein product is CASSYPKQGRGWEQYF.

This clonotype was seen repeatedly, ten times or more. This chain connects TRBV20-1 to TRBJ2-7, with 7 bases lining up with TRBD2. V was clipped by 3 bases and J by 0 bases; unmatched bases: 11. The length of the CDR3 is 16 residues. Per germline, CDR1 DFQATT and CDR2 SNEGSKA (reference sequence). The CDR3 reads CSASPLAGEVSYEQYF. CDR3 nucleotides: TGCAGTGCTAGCCCCTTGGCGGGAGAGGTCTCCTACGAGCAGTACTTC.